The 27 T cell receptor beta chains in this list originate from one sample, sequenced in a study of shared clonotypes between healthy human individuals. Some clones are missing from TCRdb's copy, which holds only in-frame ones; the method was immunoSEQ multiplex PCR. The repertoire holds roughly 1,500,000 clones, with approximately 98.5% as singletons. The sequenced sample consisted of naive CD4+ T cells sorted from blood. Specified subset: CD45RA+ positively selected. The receptors were sampled from a man aged 30-40 years in good health.

The chain joins TRBV5-1 to TRBJ1-5; D gene unclear. This CDR3 comprises 13 residues. Germline V gives CDR1 SGHRS, CDR2 YFSETQ. V lost 1 base, J lost 3 bases, and 5 bases lay in between. In DNA, the CDR3 is TGCGCCAGCAGCTTGAACCCCAATCAGCCCCAGCATTTT. Its translation: CASSLNPNQPQHF.

This chain links TRBV30 with TRBJ2-1; the match to TRBD2 covers 13 bases. Per germline, CDR1 GTSNPN and CDR2 SVGIG (reference sequence). This CDR3 has 14 amino acids. The V gene end was trimmed by 7 bases and the J gene end by 9 bases; junction bases not matched to a gene: 9. CDR3 DNA sequence: TGTGCCTACAGTAAGGGACTAGCGGGATCTGAGCAGTTCTTC. Translation gives CAYSKGLAGSEQFF.

CDR3 DNA sequence: TGCGCCAGCAGCACTAGGGGTCGGGAAAAACTGTTTTTT. Its protein product is CASSTRGREKLFF. The chain recombines TRBV5-1 with TRBJ1-4; the D gene is possibly TRBD1 (5 bases). From germline, CDR1 is SGHRS and CDR2 YFSETQ. Between the trimmed V and J ends, which lost 4 bases and 8 bases, there was a span of 12 bases. This CDR3 is built from 13 residues.

As for this clone: Other DNA sequences in this sample translate to the same CDR3. V usage is TRBV5-4 and J usage is TRBJ2-5, with TRBD2 as a possible D gene (6 bases). The V gene lost 2 bases and the J gene lost 1 base, with 9 bases spanning the gap. The germline gives CDR1 SGHNT, CDR2 YYREEE (reference sequence). The CDR3 runs to 14 residues. The CDR3 protein is CASSLAGVQETQYF. Here the CDR3 DNA reads TGTGCCAGCAGCTTAGCGGGCGTCCAAGAGACCCAGTACTTC.

The chain recombines TRBV15 with TRBJ1-1; D ambiguous. The V end lost 1 base, the J end lost 6 bases, and 18 bases lay between the germline ends. The CDR3 sequence is 16 residues long. CDR1 and CDR2 (germline): LNHNV, YYDKDF (reference sequence). The CDR3 reads CATSRAFAEGGAEAFF. The CDR3 DNA is TGTGCCACCAGCAGAGCATTCGCCGAAGGTGGCGCTGAAGCTTTCTTT.

The chain couples TRBV25-1 to TRBJ2-7; 12 nucleotides match TRBD2. J lost 7 bases, V lost 4 bases, and 5 bases had no gene match. Germline V gene data show CDR1 as MGHDK and CDR2 as SYGVNS. This CDR3 has 14 residues. CDR3 amino acids: CASSVRLAGGEQYF. CDR3 in DNA: TGTGCCAGCAGTGTTCGGCTAGCGGGAGGGGAGCAGTACTTC.

V is TRBV15 and J is TRBJ2-1; TRBD2 matches 8 bases. V was clipped by 1 base and J by 8 bases; unmatched bases: 7. From germline, CDR1 is LNHNV and CDR2 YYDKDF (reference sequence). The CDR3 loop spans 15 amino acids. For the CDR3, the DNA is TGTGCCACCAGCAGAGGAAGCGGGAGTAGGTATGAGCAGTTCTTC. Its protein product is CATSRGSGSRYEQFF.

This chain joins TRBV2 and TRBJ2-7; 12 bases fit TRBD2. The V gene end was trimmed by 8 bases and the J gene end by 5 bases; junction bases not matched to a gene: 16. Germline V gene sequence: CDR1 SNHLY, CDR2 FYNNEI. CDR3 length: 17 amino acids. Here the CDR3 reads CASVSGTSGRLGDEQYF. The CDR3 coding sequence is TGTGCCAGCGTCTCAGGTACTAGCGGGAGGCTAGGGGACGAGCAGTACTTC.

The rearrangement joins TRBV7-3 to TRBJ2-2; no reliable D call. This CDR3 is built from 15 residues. The germline V and J ends were trimmed by 2 bases and 5 bases, with 12 bases remaining between them. The V gene's germline CDR1 is SGHTA and CDR2 FQGTGA. CDR3 protein: CASSLGVVGTGELFF. Written as DNA, the CDR3 is TGTGCCAGCAGCTTAGGGGTCGTTGGGACCGGGGAGCTGTTTTTT.

This chain joins TRBV5-4 and TRBJ1-2, with D unclear. Between the trimmed V and J ends, which lost 1 base and 5 bases, there was a span of 21 bases. This CDR3 is 17 amino acids long. Germline loops: CDR1 SGHNT, CDR2 YYREEE (reference sequence). DNA of the CDR3: TGTGCCAGCAGCTTGCTGGGTAAGGGCGCGATGGGGTATGGCTACACCTTC. Amino acids: CASSLLGKGAMGYGYTF.

V is TRBV10-1 and J is TRBJ2-7; 12 bases align to TRBD2. Unmatched junction bases numbered 7, after V lost 0 bases and J lost 4 bases. Germline loops: CDR1 WNHNN, CDR2 SYGVQD (reference sequence). The CDR3 has 17 amino acids. In DNA form, the CDR3 reads TGCGCCAGCAGTGAGTCGAGGACTAGCGGGGATCTATACGAGCAGTACTTC. It encodes CASSESRTSGDLYEQYF.

This chain joins TRBV19 and TRBJ2-7, with 7 bases fitting TRBD2. The CDR3 has 14 residues. V was clipped by 4 bases and J by 3 bases; unmatched bases: 6. The germline V gene encodes CDR1 LNHDA and CDR2 SQIVND (reference sequence). CDR3 residues: CASSKKREGYEQYF. Here the CDR3 DNA reads TGTGCCAGTAGTAAAAAGCGGGAAGGCTACGAGCAGTACTTC.

CDR3 sequence reads: CASKGFRETEAFF. DNA of the CDR3: TGTGCCAGCAAAGGGTTCAGGGAAACTGAAGCTTTCTTT. The chain carries TRBV6-5 and TRBJ1-1; D is possibly TRBD1 (5 bases). Germline assignment: CDR1 MNHEY and CDR2 SVGAGI. V was pared by 7 bases and J by 5 bases, with 14 bases between. The CDR3 length is 13 residues.

In its sample, this clone was seen once. This chain links TRBV9 with TRBJ2-1; D may be TRBD2 (5 bases). Between the trimmed V and J ends, which lost 0 bases and 0 bases, there was a span of 10 bases. The CDR3 is made up of 16 amino acids. Per the germline V gene, CDR1 is SGDLS and CDR2 is YYNGEE. The CDR3 nucleotides are TGTGCCAGCAGCGTAGGGAGCGGTGGCTCCTACAATGAGCAGTTCTTC. Protein: CASSVGSGGSYNEQFF.

The chain links TRBV6-4 to TRBJ1-2; 7 nucleotides agree with TRBD1. The CDR3 contains 16 residues. Losses at the gene ends were 6 bases for V and 8 bases for J; bases not matched to a gene: 18. CDR1 is MRHNA, CDR2 SNTAGT, per germline. The CDR3 DNA reads TGTGCCAGCAGACTTGGGCCGGGACAGAACCCAGGAGGCTACACCTTC. Translated: CASRLGPGQNPGGYTF.

V is TRBV5-1 and J is TRBJ2-3, with TRBD2 as a possible D gene (6 bases). CDR1 is SGHRS, CDR2 YFSETQ, per germline. CDR3 length equals 17 residues. V lost 1 base and J 0 bases, leaving 15 bases between the germline ends. CDR3 region: CASSLPSGRGSTDTQYF. The CDR3 region has the DNA TGCGCCAGCAGCTTGCCGAGTGGGCGGGGAAGCACAGATACGCAGTATTTT. The full variable domain, completed using reference TRBV5-1 and TRBJ2-3, is KAGVTQTPRYLIKTRGQQVTLSCSPISGHRSVSWYQQTPGQGLQFLFEYFSETQRNKGNFPGRFSGRQFSNSRSEMNVSTLELGDSALYLCASSLPSGRGSTDTQYFGPGTRLTVL.

The rearrangement links TRBV9 to TRBJ2-3, with TRBD2 identical over 9 bases. The CDR3 spans 17 residues. The trim removed 0 bases at V and 4 bases at J, leaving 9 bases unmatched. Germline-derived CDR1 and CDR2 are SGDLS and YYNGEE. CDR3 region: CASSVVAGGSFADTQYF. For the CDR3, the DNA is TGTGCCAGCAGCGTAGTGGCGGGAGGGTCGTTCGCAGATACGCAGTATTTT.

The V and J genes are TRBV30 and TRBJ1-1, with D possibly TRBD1 on 6 matching bases. From germline, CDR1 is GTSNPN and CDR2 SVGIG (reference sequence). Between the trimmed V and J ends, which lost 0 bases and 10 bases, there was a span of 21 bases. This CDR3 region has 15 residues. CDR3 bases: TGTGCCTGGAGTGTACTAGGACGGGGGGCACGTGGAGCTTTCTTT. This encodes CAWSVLGRGARGAFF.

This chain links TRBV7-9 with TRBJ2-7; D gene unclear. The CDR3 spans 13 residues. Germline V gene data show CDR1 as SEHNR and CDR2 as FQNEAQ (reference sequence). Trimming shortened V by 3 bases and J by 2 bases, and 8 bases separated the two germline ends. The CDR3 DNA reads as TGTGCCAGCAGCTTGGCGGAAGCCTACGAGCAGTACTTC. Its translation is CASSLAEAYEQYF.

This rearrangement joins TRBV7-8 to TRBJ1-2; 10 positions agree with TRBD1. Trimming took 7 bases from V and 12 from J; bases not matched to a gene: 8. Per germline, CDR1 SGHVS and CDR2 FQNEAQ. This CDR3 has 12 amino acids. This chain's CDR3 is CASTRDRGRDTF. The CDR3 DNA sequence: TGTGCCAGCACCCGGGACAGGGGACGGGACACCTTC.

This sequence joins TRBV7-2 and TRBJ1-1; weak D call: TRBD1 (5 bases). Germline-derived CDR1 and CDR2 are SGHTA and FQGNSA. V was trimmed by 1 base and J by 1 base, leaving 13 bases between them. The CDR3 runs to 16 residues. Here the CDR3 reads CASSLVTGGPNTEAFF. CDR3 in DNA: TGTGCCAGCAGCTTAGTTACAGGTGGGCCGAACACTGAAGCTTTCTTT.

V gene TRBV28 combines with J gene TRBJ1-2, with 12 bases matching TRBD1. The CDR3 is made up of 18 amino acids. CDR1 MDHEN and CDR2 SYDVKM come from the germline V gene. V shed 5 bases and J 3 bases; nucleotides not matched to a gene: 13. The CDR3 spells CASSPRPGTGGEDYGYTF. In DNA, the CDR3 is TGTGCCAGCAGTCCACGTCCCGGGACAGGGGGCGAGGACTATGGCTACACCTTC.

Worth noting for this clone: This specimen includes other DNA sequences encoding the same CDR3. The V and J genes are TRBV5-1 and TRBJ2-2; D not resolved. Deletions cut 0 bases from V and 1 base from J, with 4 bases between. Looked up from germline, CDR1 is SGHRS and CDR2 is YFSETQ. The CDR3 loop spans 14 amino acids. Here the CDR3 DNA reads TGCGCCAGCAGCTTGGGACGGAACACCGGGGAGCTGTTTTTT. It translates to CASSLGRNTGELFF.

This clone is a singleton in its sample. The chain uses TRBV4-3 and TRBJ2-5; tentative D call: TRBD1 (6 bases). Germline CDR1 reads LGHNA; CDR2 reads YSLEER. This CDR3 spans 14 amino acids. V dropped 0 bases and J dropped 4 bases, with 9 bases sitting between them. CDR3 sequence reads: CASSQDWGPETQYF. CDR3 DNA: TGCGCCAGCAGCCAAGATTGGGGGCCAGAGACCCAGTACTTC.

The chain couples TRBV9 to TRBJ2-3, with TRBD2 as a possible D gene (5 bases). The V and J ends lost 0 bases and 3 bases respectively, with 14 bases between them. This CDR3 spans 16 amino acids. From germline, CDR1 is SGDLS and CDR2 YYNGEE. The DNA for the CDR3 is TGTGCCAGCAGCGTAGCTGCCGGGGTGAATACAGATACGCAGTATTTT. Protein product: CASSVAAGVNTDTQYF.

The chain has TRBV15 and TRBJ1-2; D is possibly TRBD1 (5 bases). Deletions cut 0 bases from V and 4 bases from J, with 15 bases between. Germline assignment: CDR1 LNHNV and CDR2 YYDKDF (reference sequence). The CDR3 loop spans 16 amino acids. CDR3 nucleotide sequence: TGTGCCACCAGCAGAGACCCCGGGGCGCGTTTCTATGGCTACACCTTC. Encoded protein: CATSRDPGARFYGYTF.

This chain connects TRBV9 to TRBJ1-5; unclear D gene. Between the trimmed V and J ends, which lost 0 bases and 5 bases, there was a span of 6 bases. CDR1 and CDR2 (germline): SGDLS, YYNGEE. There are 13 residues in the CDR3. This CDR3 reads CASSVAPHQPQHF. The DNA for the CDR3 is TGTGCCAGCAGCGTAGCCCCCCATCAGCCCCAGCATTTT.